Given below is one TCR beta chain in context. This record comes from a study of blood T cell repertoires in COVID-19. In the study overall: T cells, B-cell-depleted T cells, or PBMCs supplied cDNA or gDNA.

Authors' methods: How many nucleated cells were present was estimated from reference gene primer amplification. Here immunoSEQ multiplex PCR was the method, and the copy in TCRdb shows in-frame clones only, minus some. V, J and clone size reflect that table, while D and trimming were determined from the DNA. The sample has approximately 120,000 clones; roughly 90% are singletons. The sequence was collected from a man aged 45 to 65 with acute or convalescent COVID-19. Sequenced: peripheral blood.

The CDR3 coding sequence is TGTGCCAGCAGCTTAGGGGACAGGGTCTACGAGCAGTACTTC. This gives the protein CASSLGDRVYEQYF. V gene TRBV7-8 combines with J gene TRBJ2-7; 9 bases are a match to TRBD1. V was clipped by 1 base and J by 3 bases; unmatched bases: 1. Germline V CDR1 and CDR2: SGHVS, FQNEAQ. This CDR3 comprises 14 residues.